These 25 T cell receptor beta chains were sequenced from one sample in a study of early T cells in non-severe SARS-CoV-2 infection. TCRdb reprocessed the 5' RACE reads via MiXCR and lists one record per CDR3 protein. The sample shows about 83,000 distinct CDR3 sequences, over 9% of them seen only once. Input material: whole blood. These receptor sequences come from an adult who was a healthcare worker with PCR-confirmed SARS-CoV-2 infection or an uninfected control (not recorded which).

This clonotype was counted ten times or more. This chain links TRBV30 with TRBJ1-2; no definite D call. Trimming cost V 5 bases and J 4 bases, with 8 bases left between them. CDR3 length: 11 amino acids. Germline CDR1 is GTSNPN and CDR2 is SVGIG (reference sequence). The chain's CDR3 is CAWGTLYGYTF. Written as DNA, the CDR3 is TGTGCCTGGGGTACACTCTATGGCTACACCTTC.

The chain recombines TRBV29-1 with TRBJ2-5; 13 nucleotides agree with TRBD2. V was clipped by 1 base and J by 6 bases; unmatched bases: 2. CDR3 length: 14 residues. CDR1 SQVTM and CDR2 ANQGSEA come from the germline V gene. CDR3 sequence: CSVEGTSGSKTQYF. CDR3 DNA: TGCAGCGTTGAAGGGACTAGCGGGAGTAAGACCCAGTACTTC.

This clonotype was counted a few times. The chain uses TRBV20-1 and TRBJ1-4; 8 bases are shared with TRBD1. This CDR3 spans 14 amino acids. V shed 2 bases, J shed 8 bases, and the junction held 7 bases outside the gene matches. Germline V gene data show CDR1 as DFQATT and CDR2 as SNEGSKA (reference sequence). In nucleotides, the CDR3 is TGCAGTGCTAGAATAGACAGGGGATGGGAAAAACTGTTTTTT. Translating it yields CSARIDRGWEKLFF.

This chain connects TRBV20-1 to TRBJ2-1, with TRBD2 matching 11 bases. Germline V gives CDR1 DFQATT, CDR2 SNEGSKA (reference sequence). This CDR3 has 13 residues. The V and J ends lost 5 bases and 5 bases, in that order; junction bases with no gene match: 2. The DNA of the CDR3 is TGCAGTGCTCCACTAGCGGGAGACAATGAGCAGTTCTTC. Its protein product is CSAPLAGDNEQFF.

The chain combines TRBV4-3 with TRBJ2-2; 13 nucleotides match TRBD2. From germline, CDR1 is LGHNA and CDR2 YSLEER. V was clipped by 4 bases and J by 7 bases; unmatched bases: 6. The CDR3 runs to 16 residues. In DNA form, the CDR3 reads TGCGCCAGCAGCCCCCGGGGACTAGCGGGAATCGGGGAGCTGTTTTTT. Protein sequence: CASSPRGLAGIGELFF.

The rearrangement uses TRBV6-2 or TRBV6-3 and TRBJ1-5; 8 bases fit TRBD1. Germline CDR1 MNHEY, CDR2 SVGEGT. The J segment lost 3 bases and the V segment lost 4 bases, leaving 5 bases of the junction unmatched. The CDR3 is made up of 15 amino acids. The CDR3, as DNA: TGTGCCAGCAGTTTCGACAGGGGATTCAATCAGCCCCAGCATTTT. It yields the protein CASSFDRGFNQPQHF.

The genes are TRBV5-1 and TRBJ2-7; no clear D. The CDR3 has 14 amino acids. CDR1 and CDR2 from the germline V gene are SGHRS and YFSETQ. Trimming stripped 2 bases from V and 2 bases from J, with 11 bases between. The CDR3 region has the DNA TGCGCCAGCAGCTTAGGATCGATGCCCTACGAGCAGTACTTC. Translated: CASSLGSMPYEQYF.

This clonotype was picked up a small number of times. The chain uses TRBV6-1 and TRBJ2-7; tentative D call: TRBD1 (5 bases). The CDR3 has 15 amino acids. V shed 3 bases and J shed 2 bases, with 14 bases lying between them. The germline CDR1 and CDR2 sequences are MNHNS and SASEGT. DNA for the CDR3: TGTGCCAGCAGTGACAGGGCCCTCGGAACCTACGAGCAGTACTTC. Amino acids: CASSDRALGTYEQYF.

The CDR3 bases are TGTGCCAGCAGCCACCAGAGTGGCGAGCAGTACTTC. As protein: CASSHQSGEQYF. The J gene is TRBJ2-7, the V gene TRBV7-9; D gene uncertain. This CDR3 spans 12 amino acids. V shed 5 bases and J shed 6 bases, with 11 bases lying between them. Germline CDR1 and CDR2: SEHNR and FQNEAQ (reference sequence).

The CDR3: CASASSSGIAETQYF. CDR3 DNA sequence: TGTGCCAGCGCCTCTTCTAGCGGGATTGCGGAGACCCAGTACTTC. V usage is TRBV3-1 and J usage is TRBJ2-5, with TRBD2 matching 9 bases. The CDR3 has 15 amino acids. J was trimmed by 5 bases and V by 8 bases; bases with no gene match: 12. CDR1 is LGHDT and CDR2 is YNNKEL in the germline V gene (reference sequence).

In its sample, this clonotype was seen many times. The chain links TRBV7-9 to TRBJ2-3, with TRBD2 as a possible D gene (5 bases). The germline V gene has CDR1 SEHNR and CDR2 FQNEAQ (reference sequence). The CDR3 contains 12 residues. Between the trimmed V and J ends, which lost 10 bases and 6 bases, there was a span of 14 bases. For the CDR3, the DNA is TGTGCCACCCCGGGATTTTCGGATACGCAGTATTTT. Translation: CATPGFSDTQYF.

This clonotype has just a few counts. CDR3 nucleotides: TGTGCCAGCAGCCACGCGCGTGATCAGCCCCAGCATTTT. It yields the protein CASSHARDQPQHF. This sequence joins TRBV7-3 and TRBJ1-5; D remains unclear. V was pared by 5 bases and J by 5 bases, with 10 bases between. CDR1 and CDR2 (germline): SGHTA, FQGTGA. The CDR3 length is 13 residues.

This clonotype appeared many times. The chain joins TRBV14 to TRBJ2-7; the match to TRBD2 covers 9 bases. CDR1 is SGHDN and CDR2 is FVKESK in the germline V gene. The CDR3 length is 15 residues. V was pared by 1 base and J by 0 bases, with 1 base of the junction left unmatched. The CDR3 is CASSQVAGDSYEQYF. The CDR3, as DNA: TGTGCCAGCAGCCAAGTAGCGGGGGACTCCTACGAGCAGTACTTC.

This chain links TRBV30 with TRBJ1-3, with no clear D. Deletions cut 0 bases from V and 2 bases from J, with 11 bases between. The length of the CDR3 is 15 residues. The germline V gene encodes CDR1 GTSNPN and CDR2 SVGIG (reference sequence). DNA of the CDR3: TGTGCCTGGAGTGTACGAGGAGTAACTGGAAACACCATATATTTT. Translation gives CAWSVRGVTGNTIYF.

The CDR3 DNA reads as TGTGCCAGCAGCCCGCAGAGTAATAACTATGGCTACACCTTC. Its translation is CASSPQSNNYGYTF. V usage is TRBV7-2 and J usage is TRBJ1-2; D not resolved. Per the germline V gene, CDR1 is SGHTA and CDR2 is FQGNSA. Trimming took 5 bases from V and 1 from J, leaving 11 bases between them. This CDR3 is 14 amino acids long.

This clonotype showed up many times. V gene TRBV27 combines with J gene TRBJ2-5, with D perhaps assigned TRBD1 or TRBD2 (5 bases each). Per germline, CDR1 MNHEY and CDR2 SMNVEV (reference sequence). There are 15 residues in the CDR3. The V and J ends lost 8 bases and 5 bases respectively, with 21 bases between them. In DNA, the CDR3 is TGTGCCAGCTCAGGGAAGAGGGCCTGGGGGGAGACCCAGTACTTC. Translated: CASSGKRAWGETQYF.

This clonotype has a handful of counts. The rearrangement links TRBV7-3 to TRBJ2-2; 8 bases line up with TRBD2. The CDR3 consists of 15 residues. The germline V gene has CDR1 SGHTA and CDR2 FQGTGA. The ends lost 2 bases at V and 6 bases at J; junction bases unmatched: 5. CDR3 DNA: TGTGCCAGCAGCTTAGCGGGAGGAGTCTCCGGGGAGCTGTTTTTT. Its translation: CASSLAGGVSGELFF.

The chain carries TRBV18 and TRBJ2-7, with D hard to call. This CDR3 region has 14 residues. Trimming pared 3 bases from V and 0 bases from J, leaving 9 bases between. The germline V gene encodes CDR1 KGHSH and CDR2 LQKENI. The CDR3 here is CASSPSVSSYEQYF. CDR3 DNA: TGTGCCAGCTCACCCTCTGTGAGCTCCTACGAGCAGTACTTC.

This clonotype has a handful of counts. The chain employs TRBV3-1 and TRBJ1-2; D is uncertain. CDR3 length equals 15 residues. V lost 5 bases and J 4 bases, leaving 17 bases between the germline ends. Germline CDR1 reads LGHDT; CDR2 reads YNNKEL (reference sequence). The CDR3 nucleotides read TGTGCCAGCAGCTACGGTCTCCGAGGGTTCTATGGCTACACCTTC. As protein: CASSYGLRGFYGYTF. The variable domain in full, completed from reference TRBV3-1 and TRBJ1-2, reads DTAVSQTPKYLVTQMGNDKSIKCEQNLGHDTMYWYKQDSKKFLKIMFSYNNKELIINETVPNRFSPKSPDKAHLNLHINSLELGDSAVYFCASSYGLRGFYGYTFGSGTRLTVV.

On this clonotype itself: Germline is not matched at one junction end, which may reflect a read error. The rearrangement joins TRBV7-9 to TRBJ2-1, with 7 bases matching TRBD1. The CDR3 has 15 residues. Germline V gene lookup returns CDR1 SEHNR and CDR2 FQNEAQ (reference sequence). In DNA, the CDR3 is TGTGCCAGCAGCCCGGGACAGACCTCCAACAATGAGCAGTTCTTC. Residues: CASSPGQTSNNEQFF.

This chain connects TRBV5-4 to TRBJ2-7; D not resolved. Germline values: CDR1 SGHNT, CDR2 YYREEE (reference sequence). V was clipped by 4 bases and J by 5 bases, with 13 bases between them. The CDR3 sequence is 13 residues long. CDR3 residues: CASSLNGRDEQYF. The CDR3 coding sequence is TGTGCCAGCAGCCTAAACGGGCGAGACGAGCAGTACTTC.

V usage is TRBV5-1 and J usage is TRBJ1-1; D is possibly TRBD1 (5 bases). The V and J ends lost 4 bases and 5 bases respectively, with 27 bases between them. The CDR3 totals 18 residues. Germline-derived CDR1 and CDR2 are SGHRS and YFSETQ. CDR3 bases: TGCGCCAGCAGCCGGCGGGAGGTAGGGGTCGGAGAAAGAACTGAAGCTTTCTTT. It encodes CASSRREVGVGERTEAFF.

This clonotype was seen only a few times. The chain has TRBV27 and TRBJ1-4, with D tentatively TRBD1 (6 bases). V shed 3 bases and J shed 4 bases, with 9 bases lying between them. Germline V CDR1 and CDR2: MNHEY, SMNVEV (reference sequence). The CDR3 spans 14 residues. CDR3 amino acids: CASSLDSRNEKLFF. DNA for the CDR3: TGTGCCAGCAGTTTGGACAGTCGTAATGAAAAACTGTTTTTT.

This clonotype has ten or more counts. The chain carries TRBV25-1 and TRBJ2-1; maybe TRBD2 (6 bases). Trimming removed 3 bases from V and 8 bases from J, with 23 bases in between. CDR1 and CDR2 from the germline V gene are MGHDK and SYGVNS. This CDR3 spans 17 amino acids. The CDR3 protein is CASSDMSVAGLLDEQFF. CDR3 coding DNA: TGTGCCAGCAGTGATATGTCCGTGGCGGGACTTCTCGATGAGCAGTTCTTC.

The chain carries TRBV6-5 and TRBJ1-2, with 8 bases aligning to TRBD1. This CDR3 is 15 amino acids long. The germline gives CDR1 MNHEY, CDR2 SVGAGI. The ends lost 2 bases at V and 3 bases at J; junction bases unmatched: 5. The chain's CDR3 is CASSYGAGGDYGYTF. The CDR3 DNA is TGTGCCAGCAGTTACGGGGCAGGGGGCGACTATGGCTACACCTTC.